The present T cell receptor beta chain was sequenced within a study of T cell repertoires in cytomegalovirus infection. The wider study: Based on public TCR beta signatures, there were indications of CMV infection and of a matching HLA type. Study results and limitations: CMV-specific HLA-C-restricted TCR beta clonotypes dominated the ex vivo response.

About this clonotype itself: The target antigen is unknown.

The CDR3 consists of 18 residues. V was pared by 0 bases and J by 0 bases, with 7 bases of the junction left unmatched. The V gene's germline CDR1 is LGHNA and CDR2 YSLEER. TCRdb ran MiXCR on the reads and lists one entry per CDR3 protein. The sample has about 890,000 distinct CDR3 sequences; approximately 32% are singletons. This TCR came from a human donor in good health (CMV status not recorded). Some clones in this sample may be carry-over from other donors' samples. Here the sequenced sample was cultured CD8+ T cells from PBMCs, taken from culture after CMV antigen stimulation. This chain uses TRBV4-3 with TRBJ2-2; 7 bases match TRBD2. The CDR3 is CASSQDPHGGTNTGELFF. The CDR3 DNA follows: TGCGCCAGCAGCCAAGATCCGCACGGGGGGACGAACACCGGGGAGCTGTTTTTT.